This TCR beta chain was captured in a study of T cell responses to AZD1222 COVID-19 vaccine. Study information: Samples with a second dose at about 4 or about 12 weeks were pooled together.

Libraries were prepared by immunoSEQ multiplex PCR; TCRdb keeps only in-frame clonotypes and omits some of them. This repertoire shows some 130,000 clones, over 75% found once; its top ten account for approximately 1.5%. This TCR was sampled from an adult in good health. Here the sequenced sample was peripheral blood, taken on day 0 of AZD1222 vaccination.

CDR3 in DNA: TGTGCCAGCAGCTTAGGGGACAGGGAGCTGGGGAGCTCACCCCTCCACTTT. Translation gives CASSLGDRELGSSPLHF. The rearrangement uses TRBV5-6 and TRBJ1-6; the match to TRBD1 covers 9 bases. CDR3 length: 17 amino acids. Germline lookup yields CDR1 SGHDT and CDR2 YYEEEE. J gave up 10 bases and V 2 bases, and 13 bases lay outside the gene matches.